The source of this T cell receptor (beta chain) is a study of early T cells in non-severe SARS-CoV-2 infection. TCRdb redid the calling of the 5' RACE reads with MiXCR, one entry per CDR3 protein. This table has tens of thousands of distinct CDR3 sequences, 10% to 12% appearing once. In germline, CDR1 is KGHDR, CDR2 SFDVKD. With 8 bases removed from V and 2 bases from J, the gap between germline ends came to 5 bases. This CDR3 spans 12 amino acids. There are many counts of this clonotype. V is TRBV24-1 and J is TRBJ2-2; no definite D call. This clonotype originated in an adult who was a healthcare worker with PCR-confirmed SARS-CoV-2 infection or an uninfected control (not recorded which). Sequenced material: whole blood, taken at baseline. CDR3 nucleotides: TGTGCCACCAACTCTAACACCGGGGAGCTGTTTTTT. It translates to CATNSNTGELFF.